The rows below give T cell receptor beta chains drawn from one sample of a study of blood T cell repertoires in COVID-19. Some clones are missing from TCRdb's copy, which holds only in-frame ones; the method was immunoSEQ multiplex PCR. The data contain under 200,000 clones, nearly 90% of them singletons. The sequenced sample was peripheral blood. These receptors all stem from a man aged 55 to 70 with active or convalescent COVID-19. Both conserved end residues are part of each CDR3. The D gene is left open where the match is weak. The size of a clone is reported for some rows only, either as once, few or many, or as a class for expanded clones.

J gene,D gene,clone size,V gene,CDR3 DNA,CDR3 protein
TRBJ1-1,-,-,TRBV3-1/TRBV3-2,TGTGCCAGCAGCCAAAACACGAGACAGGCTGAAGCTTTCTTT,CASSQNTRQAEAFF
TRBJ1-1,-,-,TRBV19,TGTGCCAGTAGTATTCAGCAGGGGCGCACTGAAGCTTTCTTT,CASSIQQGRTEAFF
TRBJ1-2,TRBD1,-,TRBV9,TGTGCCAGCACCTTGGGGACAGGGGACCCTAACTATGGCTACACCTTC,CASTLGTGDPNYGYTF
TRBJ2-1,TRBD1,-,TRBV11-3,TGTGCCAGCAGCTCGACAGGGGTTTACAATGAGCAGTTCTTC,CASSSTGVYNEQFF
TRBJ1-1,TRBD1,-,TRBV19,TGTGCCAGTAGTCCCGCGGGACAGGGGCGAAGGGCTTTCTTT,CASSPAGQGRRAFF
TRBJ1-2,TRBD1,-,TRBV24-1,TGTGCCACCAGTGATCGGACAGGGGGAGGCGGCTACACCTTC,CATSDRTGGGGYTF
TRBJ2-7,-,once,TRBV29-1,TGCAGCGTTGTGGTGGCTAGCCACCACGAGCAGTACTTC,CSVVVASHHEQYF
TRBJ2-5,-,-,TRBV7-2,TGTGCCAGCAGCTCAGCTGGCACCTGGGGGAACAGGGCAAAGGGGGAGACCCAGTACTTC,CASSSAGTWGNRAKGETQYF
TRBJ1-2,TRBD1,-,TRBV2,TGTGCCAGCAGGGGACAGGGGATTCGATATGGCTACACCTTC,CASRGQGIRYGYTF
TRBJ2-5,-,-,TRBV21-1,TGTGCCAGCAGCAAAGATGCCCTAGCGGGGGTCCAAGAGACCCAGTACTTC,CASSKDALAGVQETQYF
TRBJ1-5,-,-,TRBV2,TGTGCCAGCAGGGGCTGGGGCAATCAGCCCCAGCATTTT,CASRGWGNQPQHF
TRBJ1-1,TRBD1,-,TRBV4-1,TGCGCCAGCAGCCACCCTACCAGGGGGCCCTTGAACACTGAAGCTTTCTTT,CASSHPTRGPLNTEAFF
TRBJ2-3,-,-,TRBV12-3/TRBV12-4,TGTGCCAGCAGTTTAACCCGCGGGGATACGCAGTATTTT,CASSLTRGDTQYF
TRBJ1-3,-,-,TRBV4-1,TGCGCCAGCAGCCAAGATCGGGGAGGGGGGTCTGGAAACACCATATATTTT,CASSQDRGGGSGNTIYF
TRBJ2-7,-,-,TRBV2,TGTGCCAGCAGTGAAGGCAGATCCCGGCTAGGGCAGTACTTC,CASSEGRSRLGQYF
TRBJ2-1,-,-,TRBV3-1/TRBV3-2,TGTGCCAGCAGCCAGGGCCTTTCGGGCGAGGGATCCTACAATGAGCAGTTCTTC,CASSQGLSGEGSYNEQFF
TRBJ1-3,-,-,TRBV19,TGTGCCAGTAGTATAGATGGGGACTTCGGAAACACCATATATTTT,CASSIDGDFGNTIYF
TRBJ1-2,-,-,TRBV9,TGTGCCAGCAGCCGGTCAGGGCCTAACTATGGCTACACCTTC,CASSRSGPNYGYTF
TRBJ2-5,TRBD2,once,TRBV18,TGTGCCAGCTCACCGGACGGACTAGCGGGGACCCAGTACTTC,CASSPDGLAGTQYF
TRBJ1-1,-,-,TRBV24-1,TGTGCCACCAGTGATTATGGCCCTGGAGGGGTTGAAGCTTTCTTT,CATSDYGPGGVEAFF
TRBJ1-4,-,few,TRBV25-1,TGTGCCAGCAGTGAATACAGGATAAATGAAAAACTGTTTTTT,CASSEYRINEKLFF
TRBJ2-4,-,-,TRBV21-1,TGTGCCAGCAGCAAACAGGGGACCCTTCCCAAAAACATTCAGTACTTC,CASSKQGTLPKNIQYF
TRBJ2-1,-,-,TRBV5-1,TGCGCCAGCAGCTTGAACCCCAGGGGCTTCGATGAGCAGTTCTTC,CASSLNPRGFDEQFF
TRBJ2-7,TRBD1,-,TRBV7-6,TGTGCCAGCAGCTTAGCGGACAGGGTGAGCTCCTACGAGCAGTACTTC,CASSLADRVSSYEQYF
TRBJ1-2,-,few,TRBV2,TGTGCCAGCAGTTTAGATGGCTATGGCTACACCTTC,CASSLDGYGYTF
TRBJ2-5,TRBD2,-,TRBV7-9,TGTGCCAGCAGCTCTTCTAGCGGTGGGCAAGAGACCCAGTACTTC,CASSSSSGGQETQYF
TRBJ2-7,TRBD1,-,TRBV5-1,TGCGCCAGCAGCTCGGGACAGGTAAACTACGAGCAGTACTTC,CASSSGQVNYEQYF
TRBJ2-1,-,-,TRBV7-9,TGTGCCAGCAGCTTATTGGTCGGGCAGGGCGCCTACAATGAGCAGTTCTTC,CASSLLVGQGAYNEQFF
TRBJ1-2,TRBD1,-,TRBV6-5,TGTGCCAGCAGGGGATGGACAGGGGATGGCTACACCTTC,CASRGWTGDGYTF